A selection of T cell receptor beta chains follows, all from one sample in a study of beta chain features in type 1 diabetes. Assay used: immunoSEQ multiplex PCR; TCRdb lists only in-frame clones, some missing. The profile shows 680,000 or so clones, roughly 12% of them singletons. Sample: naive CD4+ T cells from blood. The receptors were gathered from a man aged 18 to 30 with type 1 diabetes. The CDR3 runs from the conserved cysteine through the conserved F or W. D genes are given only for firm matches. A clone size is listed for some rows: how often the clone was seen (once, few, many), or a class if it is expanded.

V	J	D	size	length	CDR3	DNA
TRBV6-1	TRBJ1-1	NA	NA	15	CASSEVRTPNTEAFF	TGTGCCAGCAGTGAAGTCCGCACTCCGAACACTGAAGCTTTCTTT
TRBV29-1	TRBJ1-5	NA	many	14	CSVEEIETNQPQHF	TGCAGCGTTGAAGAAATAGAGACCAATCAGCCCCAGCATTTT
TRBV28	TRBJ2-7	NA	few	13	CASTLGGSYEQYF	TGTGCCAGCACCTTGGGTGGCTCCTACGAGCAGTACTTC
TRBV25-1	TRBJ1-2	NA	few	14	CASSAGGRDYGYTF	TGTGCCAGCAGTGCCGGAGGACGGGACTATGGCTACACCTTC
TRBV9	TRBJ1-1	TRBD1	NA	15	CASSPNPQGETEAFF	TGTGCCAGCAGCCCAAATCCCCAGGGGGAAACTGAAGCTTTCTTT
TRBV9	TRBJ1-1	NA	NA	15	CASSVGQAGDTEAFF	TGTGCCAGCAGCGTAGGGCAGGCGGGCGACACTGAAGCTTTCTTT
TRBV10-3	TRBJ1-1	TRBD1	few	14	CAISPGQGDTEAFF	TGTGCCATCAGCCCGGGACAGGGGGACACTGAAGCTTTCTTT
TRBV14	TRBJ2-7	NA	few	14	CASSQWGGPYEQYF	TGTGCCAGCAGCCAATGGGGGGGCCCATACGAGCAGTACTTC
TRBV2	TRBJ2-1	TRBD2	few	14	CASKLAGDFNEQFF	TGTGCCAGCAAGCTAGCGGGGGATTTTAATGAGCAGTTCTTC
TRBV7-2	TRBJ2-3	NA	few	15	CASSFGGTHTDTQYF	TGTGCCAGCAGCTTTGGCGGGACCCACACAGATACGCAGTATTTT
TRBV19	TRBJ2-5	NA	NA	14	CASSIGGRQETQYF	TGTGCCAGTAGTATAGGAGGAAGGCAAGAGACCCAGTACTTC
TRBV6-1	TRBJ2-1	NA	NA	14	CASGGVRHWDEQFF	TGTGCCAGCGGTGGTGTCAGGCACTGGGATGAGCAGTTCTTC
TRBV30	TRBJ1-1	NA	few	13	CAWSVLGGTEAFF	TGTGCCTGGAGTGTACTTGGTGGCACTGAAGCTTTCTTT
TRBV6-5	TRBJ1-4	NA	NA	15	CASIEDSATNEKLFF	TGTGCCAGCATCGAGGACAGTGCAACTAATGAAAAACTGTTTTTT
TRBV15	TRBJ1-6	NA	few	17	CATSNGQGITGNSPLHF	TGTGCCACCAGCAATGGGCAGGGTATTACAGGGAATTCACCCCTCCACTTT
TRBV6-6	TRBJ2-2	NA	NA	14	CASSLAGLTGELFF	TGTGCCAGCAGTTTAGCAGGACTCACCGGGGAGCTGTTTTTT
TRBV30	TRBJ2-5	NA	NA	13	CAWTWGQQETQYF	TGTGCCTGGACCTGGGGACAACAAGAGACCCAGTACTTC
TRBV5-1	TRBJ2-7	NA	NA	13	CASSRGSSYEQYF	TGCGCCAGCAGCCGGGGGAGCTCCTACGAGCAGTACTTC
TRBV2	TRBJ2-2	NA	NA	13	CASSDGGTGELFF	TGTGCCAGCAGTGACGGGGGCACCGGGGAGCTGTTTTTT
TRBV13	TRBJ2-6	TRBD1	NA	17	CASSRMTGFSGANVLTF	TGTGCCAGCAGCCGGATGACAGGGTTTTCCGGGGCCAACGTCCTGACTTTC
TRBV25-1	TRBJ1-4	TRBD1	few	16	CASSEGQGAANEKLFF	TGTGCCAGCAGTGAGGGACAGGGGGCAGCTAATGAAAAACTGTTTTTT
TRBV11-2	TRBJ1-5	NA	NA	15	CASSLGPVSNQPQHF	TGTGCCAGCAGCTTAGGTCCGGTTAGCAATCAGCCCCAGCATTTT
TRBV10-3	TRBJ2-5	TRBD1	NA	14	CAISGDRGQETQYF	TGTGCCATCAGTGGGGACAGGGGGCAAGAGACCCAGTACTTC
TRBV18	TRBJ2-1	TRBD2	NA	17	CASSPPLGEGSYNEQFF	TGTGCCAGCTCACCACCGTTGGGGGAGGGCTCCTACAATGAGCAGTTCTTC
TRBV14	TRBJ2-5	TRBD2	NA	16	CASSQDALAASGAQYF	TGTGCCAGCAGCCAAGATGCACTAGCGGCCTCAGGAGCCCAGTACTTC
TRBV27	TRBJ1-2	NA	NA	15	CASSSHGSLNYGYTF	TGTGCCAGCAGTTCCCACGGATCCCTTAACTATGGCTACACCTTC
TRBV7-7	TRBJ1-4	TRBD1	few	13	CASSPPGQEKLFF	TGTGCCAGCAGCCCACCGGGACAGGAAAAACTGTTTTTT
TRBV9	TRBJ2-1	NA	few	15	CASSVVGSPYNEQFF	TGTGCCAGCAGCGTAGTCGGGAGCCCCTACAATGAGCAGTTCTTC
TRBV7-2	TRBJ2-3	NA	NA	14	CASSSDTNTDTQYF	TGTGCCAGCAGCTCGGACACAAACACAGATACGCAGTATTTT
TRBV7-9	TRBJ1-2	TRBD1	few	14	CASSSFGRGDGYTF	TGTGCCAGCAGCTCCTTCGGCAGGGGGGACGGCTACACCTTC
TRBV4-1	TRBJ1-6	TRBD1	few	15	CASSQPDRGHSPLHF	TGCGCCAGCAGCCAACCCGACAGGGGGCATTCACCCCTCCACTTT
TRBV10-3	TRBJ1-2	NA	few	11	CAIRDPGGYTF	TGTGCCATCAGGGATCCGGGGGGCTACACCTTC
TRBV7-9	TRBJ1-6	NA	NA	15	CASSLGTSRNSPLHF	TGTGCCAGCAGCTTAGGAACTTCAAGGAATTCACCCCTCCACTTT
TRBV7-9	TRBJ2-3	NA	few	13	CASSLGLGDTQYF	TGTGCCAGCAGCTTGGGGCTTGGAGATACGCAGTATTTT
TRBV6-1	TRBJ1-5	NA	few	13	CASNLEPGQPQHF	TGTGCCAGCAATCTAGAACCGGGGCAGCCCCAGCATTTT
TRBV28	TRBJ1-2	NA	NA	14	CASSYGGTNYGYTF	TGTGCCAGCAGTTACGGGGGGACTAACTATGGCTACACCTTC
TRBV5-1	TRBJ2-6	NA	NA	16	CASSLAGNSGANVLTF	TGCGCCAGCAGCTTGGCAGGGAACTCTGGGGCCAACGTCCTGACTTTC
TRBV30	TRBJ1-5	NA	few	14	CAWSVRGSRQPQHF	TGTGCCTGGAGTGTACGGGGTTCGAGACAGCCCCAGCATTTT
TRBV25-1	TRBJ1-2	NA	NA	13	CASSETGLYGYTF	TGTGCCAGCAGTGAAACAGGTCTCTATGGCTACACCTTC
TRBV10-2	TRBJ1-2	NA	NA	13	CASSEAGSYGYTF	TGCGCCAGCAGTGAGGCAGGGAGCTATGGCTACACCTTC
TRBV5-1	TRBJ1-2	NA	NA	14	CASSLADGDYGYTF	TGCGCCAGCAGCTTGGCCGACGGAGACTATGGCTACACCTTC
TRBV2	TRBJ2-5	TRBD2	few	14	CASSEAGGQETQYF	TGTGCCAGCAGTGAAGCGGGGGGGCAAGAGACCCAGTACTTC
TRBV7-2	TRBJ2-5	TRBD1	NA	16	CASSLEGTGRLETQYF	TGTGCCAGCAGCTTAGAGGGGACAGGGAGGTTAGAGACCCAGTACTTC
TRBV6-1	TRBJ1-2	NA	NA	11	CASRLTHGNTF	TGTGCCAGCAGACTTACACATGGAAACACCTTC
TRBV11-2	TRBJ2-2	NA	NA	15	CASVLGTANTGELFF	TGTGCCAGCGTTCTCGGGACGGCGAACACCGGGGAGCTGTTTTTT
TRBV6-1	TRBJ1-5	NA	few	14	CASISAGRNQPQHF	TGTGCCAGCATCTCGGCGGGTCGCAATCAGCCCCAGCATTTT